This T cell receptor (beta chain) derives from a study of human T cells and chemical hapten exposure. Study-level background: The study sensitized with 2% DPC on a roughly 2 cm by roughly 2 cm patch of upper inner arm skin. There were weekly diphenylcyclopropenone doses to the scalp for patients throughout the roughly 25-week study.

This clonotype has at least ten counts. As yet, its antigen is unknown. General study findings and limits: Against controls, expanded TCRs gave rise to significantly more large CDR3 similarity clusters.

TCRdb re-called the RACE reads with MiXCR, one entry per CDR3 protein. The sample yields 300,000 to 400,000 distinct CDR3 sequences, around 6.9% seen once. Time point described: patch test 1, 2 weeks after DPC sensitization. The treatment: therapeutic diphenylcyclopropenone sensitization with weekly scalp DPC. This CDR3 spans 14 amino acids. Germline CDR1 is KGHSH and CDR2 is LQKENI. Trimming took 6 bases from V and 5 from J, leaving 16 bases between them. Here the sequenced sample was whole blood, taken in connection with sensitization to the hapten diphenylcyclopropenone (DPC). The V and J genes are TRBV18 and TRBJ1-1, with D unresolved. The receptor was isolated from a woman aged 18-29 years with alopecia areata. Some clones in this sample may be carry-over from other donors' samples. The CDR3 nucleotides read TGTGCCAGCTCCCCCCCTTTTATGGGGACTGAAGCTTTCTTT. Protein sequence: CASSPPFMGTEAFF.